This record concerns one T cell receptor (beta chain) sequence. Only in-frame clones appear in the TCRdb table, and some are missing; sequencing was by immunoSEQ multiplex PCR. The sample has roughly 77,000 clones, more than 80% seen once. The data originate from a study of blood T cell repertoires in COVID-19. CDR1 and CDR2 from the germline V gene are SNHLY and FYNNEI. CDR3 length: 17 residues. V shed 2 bases, J shed 8 bases, and the junction held 13 bases outside the gene matches. Sequencing used peripheral blood. The clonotype originates from a woman older than 75 with active COVID-19. The genes are TRBV2 and TRBJ2-4; 9 bases are a match to TRBD2. The CDR3 protein is CASSEYNVGSGRDIQYF. CDR3 coding DNA: TGTGCCAGCAGTGAATATAACGTTGGTAGCGGGAGAGACATTCAGTACTTC.